This TCR beta chain emerged from a study of blood T cell repertoires in COVID-19. Study context: Samples taken during acute and convalescent COVID-19 were collected in the United States, Italy and Spain. PBMCs, B-cell-depleted T cells, or T cells were the source of the cDNA or gDNA that made up the material.

The authors' processing: The authors estimated nucleated cell counts from reference gene primer amplification. Clones were read by immunoSEQ multiplex PCR, and TCRdb kept only the in-frame ones, dropping some. V and J calls and clone size are those listed in that table; D and trimming were worked out from the DNA. The sample includes about 40,000 clones, 87% of them seen just once. This CDR3 region has 15 residues. The sample comprised peripheral blood. The chain carries TRBV12-1 and TRBJ1-1; the D segment call TRBD1 is taken from the table without a DNA check. TRBV12-1 is a listed pseudogene. This TCR was recovered from a man aged 55 to 70 with acute or convalescent COVID-19. CDR3 in DNA: TGTGCCAGCACCCTTACAGGGGAGGATGACACTGAAGCTTTCTTT. It specifies CASTLTGEDDTEAFF.